The T cell receptor (beta chain) described here comes from a study of T cell responses to AZD1222 COVID-19 vaccine. Notes on the study in general: Nearly half of spike-specific TCRs reportedly target variant regions that are unmutated in the B.1.351 and B.1.1.7 variants.

Remarks on this clone: Its target is unknown.

Generated by immunoSEQ multiplex PCR, the TCRdb table keeps only in-frame clones and is missing some. The table records some 120,000 clones, approximately 90% of them present only once. Germline CDR1 reads MDHEN; CDR2 reads SYDVKM. This CDR3 is 16 amino acids long. V trimming: 5 bases; J trimming: 2 bases; junction bases outside the gene matches: 10. The genes are TRBV28 and TRBJ2-5; 8 bases are a match to TRBD1. The source was peripheral blood, collected 28 days after the second dose of the MenACWY control vaccine. The TCR was taken from an adult who received the MenACWY meningococcal vaccine as a control. The CDR3, as DNA: TGTGCCAGCAGTCCGCGACAGGGGTTAGCACAAGAGACCCAGTACTTC. It specifies CASSPRQGLAQETQYF.